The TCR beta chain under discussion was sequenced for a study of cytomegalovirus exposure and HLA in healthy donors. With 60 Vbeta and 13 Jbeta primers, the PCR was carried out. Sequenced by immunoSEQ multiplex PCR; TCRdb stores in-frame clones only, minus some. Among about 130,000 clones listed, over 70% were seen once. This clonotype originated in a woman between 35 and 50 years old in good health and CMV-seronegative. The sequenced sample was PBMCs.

As DNA, the CDR3 is TGTGCCAGTACCACGGGTCGGAGGGCCTTCTACAATGAGCAGTTCTTC. Amino acid sequence: CASTTGRRAFYNEQFF. The rearrangement uses TRBV19 and TRBJ2-1, with D possibly TRBD2 on 6 matching bases. The germline V gene encodes CDR1 LNHDA and CDR2 SQIVND (reference sequence). CDR3 size: 16 residues. The V end lost 7 bases, the J end lost 3 bases, and 19 bases lay between the germline ends.